Sequencing of this T cell receptor beta chain was carried out in a study of cytomegalovirus exposure and HLA in healthy donors (dated 2017 in TCRdb). For the wider study: A later analysis indicated that the 120 validation repertoires were generated on the platform also employed for the 700 or so repertoires of the first cohort. Besides the first cohort of about 730 subjects, a separate validation cohort made up of over 95 different subjects was used. The study aimed to test whether cataloging public T cell receptors could reveal signatures of past pathogen exposure. High-throughput TCR immunosequencing, statistical association of individual TCRs with disease status, and machine learning were combined to predict cytomegalovirus infection status. Results the study describes overall, beyond this receptor: The classifier was reported to diagnose cytomegalovirus status with high specificity and sensitivity in both the original cohort and the validation cohort. All 120 repertoires were used to score co-occurrence in the validation cohort in a later analysis, because that analysis had no HLA typing for the cohort. It was suggested by the authors that the approach could potentially be generalized to other disease states and immunological phenotypes. The study listed around 160 TCR beta chains as associated with cytomegalovirus. Across donors, most TCR sequences were observed very rarely, whereas some public TCRs were present in many individuals. Three of the identified cytomegalovirus-associated TCR beta chains were confirmed in vitro to be specific for cytomegalovirus antigens. In a later analysis, TCRs clustered in the first cohort were found to also tend to co-occur in the roughly 120 validation repertoires, with around 94% of cluster scores above 0.

Reading the germline V gene gives CDR1 SGDLS and CDR2 YYNGEE. V loses 3 bases at its end and J loses 0 bases; junction bases beyond the gene matches: 9. Measured from the cysteine to the phenylalanine, the CDR3 is 16 residues long. Only the CDR3 DNA is retained, 48 bases long and in frame from the first base. The library was built by means of the immunoSEQ multiplex PCR assay. The original methods were these. A statistical classification framework was built for diagnosing cytomegalovirus status from the catalog of TCR beta chain sequences. Entries here come from immuneACCESS through TCRdb and include only in-frame sequences with V and J called. Some clones fail to appear in such tables; in the studies checked, an unresolved V gene covers under half of the shortfall, and the cause of the remainder is unknown. That table is the source of V, J and clone size, and D and trimming were worked out from the DNA. This sample holds roughly 65,000 clones; more than 85% were observed only once. The ten most abundant clones make up approximately 5.3% of the sample.

Donors formed part of the validation cohort, which comprised about 130 subjects and was distinct from the first cohort of some 700 subjects. On this clone itself: Its antigen specificity is not known. Per-base qualities were not stored, and no clone one base away is much larger.

The receptor comes from a man younger than 35 in good health and CMV-seropositive. Material for sequencing was PBMCs. The V and J segments used are TRBV9 and TRBJ2-7, with 7 central nucleotides matching TRBD2. The DNA reads as follows: TGTGCCAGCAGCGCGGGGGGTTTCGGGAGCTCCTACGAGCAGTACTTC. This codes for CASSAGGFGSSYEQYF.